This T cell receptor beta chain is drawn from a study of T cell responses to AZD1222 COVID-19 vaccine. Study-wide context: Recipients boosted at about 4 weeks or about 12 weeks are pooled.

CDR3 length: 14 residues. Germline loops: CDR1 SEHNR, CDR2 FQNEAQ (reference sequence). The J segment lost 4 bases and the V segment lost 3 bases, leaving 1 base of the junction unmatched. The repertoire was sequenced with immunoSEQ multiplex PCR; TCRdb's copy has only in-frame clones and lacks some. Of roughly 150,000 clones in the sample, nearly 95% are singletons; the top ten hold 4.5% to 5.5%. Whole-study findings and limits: Only five or six AZD1222 recipients were seropositive at baseline. With dominance at 160-218 and 743-854, vaccine-associated CD4 TCRs spanned spike.

This clone occurred once. Its specificity is not known. The chain joins TRBV7-9 to TRBJ1-2; TRBD1 matches at 11 bases. This TCR derives from an adult in good health. The input for sequencing was peripheral blood, taken on day 0 of AZD1222 vaccination. The CDR3 DNA follows: TGTGCCAGCAGCTTGGGACAGGGGGGCTATGGCTACACCTTC. It specifies CASSLGQGGYGYTF.